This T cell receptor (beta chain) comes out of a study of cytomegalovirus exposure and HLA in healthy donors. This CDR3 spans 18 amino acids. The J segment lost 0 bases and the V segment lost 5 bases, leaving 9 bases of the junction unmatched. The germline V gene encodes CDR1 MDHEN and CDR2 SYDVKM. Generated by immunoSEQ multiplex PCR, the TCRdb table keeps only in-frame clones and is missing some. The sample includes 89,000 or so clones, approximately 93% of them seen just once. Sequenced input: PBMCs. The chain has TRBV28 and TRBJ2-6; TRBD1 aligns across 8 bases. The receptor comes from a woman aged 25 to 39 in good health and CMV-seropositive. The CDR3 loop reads CASSHNRGDLSGANVLTF. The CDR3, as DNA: TGTGCCAGCAGTCACAACAGGGGGGATCTCTCTGGGGCCAACGTCCTGACTTTC.